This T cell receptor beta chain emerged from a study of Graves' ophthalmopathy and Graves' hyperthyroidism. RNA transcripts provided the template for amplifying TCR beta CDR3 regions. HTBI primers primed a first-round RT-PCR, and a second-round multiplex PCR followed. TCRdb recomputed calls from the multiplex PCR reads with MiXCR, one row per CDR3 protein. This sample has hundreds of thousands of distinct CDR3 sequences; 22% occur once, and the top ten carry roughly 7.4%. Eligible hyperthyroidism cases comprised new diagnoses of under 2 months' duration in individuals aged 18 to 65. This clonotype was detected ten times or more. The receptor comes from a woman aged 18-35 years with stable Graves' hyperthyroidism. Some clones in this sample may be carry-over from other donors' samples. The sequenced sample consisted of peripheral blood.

The CDR3 nucleotides read TGTGCCGGGGGGACAGGGAGGAACACCATATATTTT. It encodes CAGGTGRNTIYF. The V gene is TRBV6-1, the J gene TRBJ1-3; TRBD1 aligns across 9 bases. The germline V gene has CDR1 MNHNS and CDR2 SASEGT. V lost 11 bases, J lost 7 bases, and 6 bases stayed unmatched. The CDR3 extends over 12 amino acids.